Shown below are 27 T cell receptor beta chains from a single sample sequenced in a study of T-cell memory formation after mild COVID-19. TCRdb redid the calling of the 5' RACE reads with MiXCR, one entry per CDR3 protein. The data contain fewer than 350,000 distinct CDR3 sequences, roughly an eighth of them singletons. The specimen was PBMCs or a T cell subset sorted from them (not recorded which). The receptors were sampled from a man in his late teens or twenties who had mild COVID-19 (a few samples of this study predate the infection). Cell type and time point are not known.

This clonotype was observed a handful of times. The V gene is TRBV10-2, the J gene TRBJ1-1; 9 bases are a match to TRBD1. V shed 3 bases and J 1 base; nucleotides not matched to a gene: 3. In germline, CDR1 is WSHSY, CDR2 SAAADI. CDR3 length: 15 residues. This chain's CDR3 is CASSDPGQGNTEAFF. The DNA of the CDR3 is TGCGCCAGCAGTGACCCGGGACAGGGGAACACTGAAGCTTTCTTT.

The J gene is TRBJ1-1, the V gene TRBV29-1, with D tentatively TRBD1 (5 bases). The CDR3 runs to 11 residues. V was shortened by 5 bases and J by 4 bases, with 8 bases between the two germline ends. The V gene's germline CDR1 is SQVTM and CDR2 ANQGSEA. The CDR3 here is CSVWGGTEAFF. CDR3 coding DNA: TGCAGCGTTTGGGGGGGCACTGAAGCTTTCTTT.

This clonotype has only a few counts. The chain combines TRBV7-9 with TRBJ2-3; 10 bases map to TRBD1. Germline V gives CDR1 SEHNR, CDR2 FQNEAQ (reference sequence). J lost 4 bases, V lost 2 bases, and 3 bases had no gene match. The CDR3 totals 15 residues. The CDR3: CASSLRTGGPDTQYF. CDR3 nucleotides: TGTGCCAGCAGCTTAAGGACAGGGGGTCCAGATACGCAGTATTTT.

The rearrangement links TRBV28 to TRBJ2-2; 7 bases are shared with TRBD1. The CDR3 sequence is 15 residues long. After removal of 5 bases from V and 4 bases from J, the junction contained 7 bases not matched to a gene. Germline V gene data show CDR1 as MDHEN and CDR2 as SYDVKM. The CDR3 bases are TGTGCCAGCAGTCCAGGGACAGCTAGCACCGGGGAGCTGTTTTTT. Protein sequence: CASSPGTASTGELFF.

This clonotype was seen repeatedly, ten times or more. The rearrangement uses TRBV6-1 and TRBJ2-1; possible D gene TRBD2, 5 bases. From germline, CDR1 is MNHNS and CDR2 SASEGT. V was trimmed by 5 bases and J by 10 bases, leaving 18 bases between them. The CDR3 is made up of 14 amino acids. The DNA of the CDR3 is TGTGCCAGCAGTTTTGGGCCCCGACCGGGAGAGCAGTTCTTC. This gives the protein CASSFGPRPGEQFF.

The chain carries TRBV28 and TRBJ2-2; no reliable D call. V lost 2 bases and J 0 bases, leaving 10 bases between the germline ends. The CDR3 is 16 residues long. Germline-derived CDR1 and CDR2 are MDHEN and SYDVKM. The CDR3 nucleotides are TGTGCCAGCAGTTTAGTGAAAGACGCGAACACCGGGGAGCTGTTTTTT. Encoded protein: CASSLVKDANTGELFF.

V is TRBV28 and J is TRBJ1-1; D gene uncertain. The length of the CDR3 is 13 residues. Germline CDR1 is MDHEN and CDR2 is SYDVKM. V lost 8 bases and J 0 bases, leaving 10 bases between the germline ends. The CDR3: CASGRGLNTEAFF. DNA of the CDR3: TGTGCCAGCGGGCGAGGTCTGAACACTGAAGCTTTCTTT.

The V call is TRBV2, the J call TRBJ2-1; no definite D call. Between the trimmed V and J ends, which lost 1 base and 10 bases, there was a span of 11 bases. Germline CDR1 SNHLY, CDR2 FYNNEI. This CDR3 has 13 residues. The DNA for the CDR3 is TGTGCCAGCAGTGAAGGCCGGCCTAGGGAGCAGTTCTTC. As protein: CASSEGRPREQFF.

The rearrangement links TRBV7-9 to TRBJ2-1; 8 positions match TRBD1. The trim removed 5 bases at V and 5 bases at J, leaving 8 bases unmatched. The CDR3 covers 15 residues. Per the germline V gene, CDR1 is SEHNR and CDR2 is FQNEAQ (reference sequence). The CDR3 region has the DNA TGTGCCAGCAGCCTGGGACAGGTCGGAGACAATGAGCAGTTCTTC. Translation: CASSLGQVGDNEQFF.

This clonotype has a handful of counts. The chain employs TRBV4-3 and TRBJ1-5; the D gene is possibly TRBD1 (6 bases). This CDR3 has 15 residues. V shed 1 base and J shed 5 bases, with 12 bases lying between them. The germline CDR1 and CDR2 sequences are LGHNA and YSLEER. The CDR3 here is CASSQVLQGYQPQHF. CDR3 DNA sequence: TGCGCCAGCAGCCAAGTGCTACAGGGATATCAGCCCCAGCATTTT.

This clonotype was seen a handful of times. The rearrangement joins TRBV6-5 to TRBJ2-3; D is possibly TRBD1 or TRBD2 (5 bases each). The V end was cut by 2 bases, the J end by 0 bases, with 12 bases between. Germline loops: CDR1 MNHEY, CDR2 SVGAGI. This CDR3 is 16 amino acids long. The CDR3 nucleotides are TGTGCCAGCAGTTACGGGGGTAGGGGAAGCACAGATACGCAGTATTTT. Translated: CASSYGGRGSTDTQYF.

This clonotype was found a few times. V and J are TRBV12-3 or TRBV12-4 and TRBJ1-1; TRBD1 agrees at 11 bases. The CDR3 runs 15 residues. V trimming: 3 bases; J trimming: 5 bases; junction bases outside the gene matches: 5. CDR3 sequence: CASSFEGQGGTEAFF. The CDR3 DNA reads as TGTGCCAGCAGTTTTGAGGGACAGGGGGGTACTGAAGCTTTCTTT.

This clonotype was found a few times. The V call is TRBV16, the J call TRBJ2-3, with 10 positions matching TRBD1. The germline V gene encodes CDR1 KGHSY and CDR2 FQNENV. V gave up 1 base and J gave up 2 bases; unmatched junction bases: 3. The CDR3 runs to 16 residues. In nucleotides, the CDR3 is TGTGCCAGCAGCCAATATGGGACAGGGGACACAGATACGCAGTATTTT. Protein sequence: CASSQYGTGDTDTQYF.

This clonotype was detected only a few times. The chain has TRBV12-3 or TRBV12-4 and TRBJ1-5; D possibly corresponds to TRBD1 (5 bases). V lost 6 bases and J lost 7, with 16 bases in between. This CDR3 is built from 14 residues. CDR3 residues: CASSPQGLGQPQHF. DNA for the CDR3: TGTGCCAGCAGCCCTCAGGGTTTAGGGCAGCCCCAGCATTTT.

This clonotype was counted only a few times. This sequence joins TRBV7-6 and TRBJ2-2, with no clear D. Trimming cost V 3 bases and J 8 bases, with 10 bases left between them. The CDR3 contains 13 residues. Germline V gene lookup returns CDR1 SGHVS and CDR2 FNYEAQ. CDR3 amino acids: CASSFRPMGELFF. CDR3 bases: TGTGCCAGCAGCTTCCGCCCCATGGGGGAGCTGTTTTTT.

This clonotype came up many times. This rearrangement joins TRBV5-1 to TRBJ2-7; D remains ambiguous. Germline CDR1 reads SGHRS; CDR2 reads YFSETQ. The CDR3 sequence is 13 residues long. Trimming removed 1 base at V and 4 bases at J, with 9 bases between. CDR3 DNA sequence: TGCGCCAGCAGCTTGTCACGTTCGTACGAGCAGTACTTC. The encoded protein is CASSLSRSYEQYF.

This clonotype was seen a handful of times. The chain combines TRBV18 with TRBJ2-5, with D possibly being TRBD1 or TRBD2 (7 bases each). Trimming pared 3 bases from V and 2 bases from J, leaving 19 bases between. Germline V lookup: CDR1 KGHSH, CDR2 LQKENI. CDR3 size: 17 residues. CDR3 sequence (DNA): TGTGCCAGCTCACCGTTTCGGGGGGCGGGACAGCAAGAGACCCAGTACTTC. It is translated as CASSPFRGAGQQETQYF.

The rearrangement links TRBV5-1 to TRBJ2-1, with a possible D match to TRBD1 (6 bases). The V end lost 5 bases, the J end lost 5 bases, and 17 bases lay between the germline ends. Germline V gene lookup returns CDR1 SGHRS and CDR2 YFSETQ. There are 15 residues in the CDR3. In DNA, the CDR3 is TGCGCCAGCAGTTTGATGAACAGGGAAAACAATGAGCAGTTCTTC. Encoded protein: CASSLMNRENNEQFF.

This clonotype was seen a handful of times. The J gene is TRBJ1-5, the V gene TRBV4-1, with 8 bases fitting TRBD1. This CDR3 comprises 18 residues. V shed 3 bases and J 5 bases; nucleotides not matched to a gene: 15. Per germline, CDR1 MGHRA and CDR2 YSYEKL. Written as DNA, the CDR3 is TGCGCCAGCAGCCACTATTCTGGGCAAACAGGGGGATATCAGCCCCAGCATTTT. Translating it yields CASSHYSGQTGGYQPQHF.

The V and J genes are TRBV6-5 and TRBJ1-1; D remains ambiguous. Trimming took 6 bases from V and 12 from J, leaving 20 bases between them. The CDR3 loop spans 13 amino acids. Per the germline V gene, CDR1 is MNHEY and CDR2 is SVGAGI. In DNA, the CDR3 is TGTGCCAGCAGACCCCCGGAGCGGGGTCGTCCTTTCTTT. The encoded protein is CASRPPERGRPFF.

This clonotype was seen more than once but under ten times. This CDR3 is CASSRSNTEAFF. CDR3 coding DNA: TGTGCCAGCAGTCGGTCGAACACTGAAGCTTTCTTT. V usage is TRBV6-2 or TRBV6-3 and J usage is TRBJ1-1, with no clear D. CDR1 is MNHEY and CDR2 is SVGEGT in the germline V gene. CDR3 size: 12 residues. The V end lost 5 bases, the J end lost 1 base, and 5 bases lay between the germline ends.

The CDR3 region is CSARVGGANVLTF. For the CDR3, the DNA is TGCAGTGCTAGAGTCGGCGGGGCCAACGTCCTGACTTTC. The chain uses TRBV20-1 and TRBJ2-6; no definite D call. Trimming stripped 1 base from V and 4 bases from J, with 5 bases between. From germline, CDR1 is DFQATT and CDR2 SNEGSKA (reference sequence). CDR3 size: 13 residues.

The J gene is TRBJ1-6, the V gene TRBV20-1, with D possibly being TRBD1 (6 bases). The germline V gene has CDR1 DFQATT and CDR2 SNEGSKA (reference sequence). The CDR3 consists of 12 residues. Trimming pared 5 bases from V and 7 bases from J, leaving 9 bases between. CDR3 loop: CSAGGQNSPLHF. CDR3 bases: TGCAGTGCTGGGGGACAAAATTCACCCCTCCACTTT.

Only a few counts were recorded for this clonotype. The V gene is TRBV20-1, the J gene TRBJ2-5; 8 bases line up with TRBD2. CDR3 length: 15 residues. Germline V gene data show CDR1 as DFQATT and CDR2 as SNEGSKA (reference sequence). V trimming: 0 bases; J trimming: 5 bases; junction bases outside the gene matches: 8. The chain's CDR3 is CSARDPGGPGETQYF. For the CDR3, the DNA is TGCAGTGCTAGAGATCCGGGGGGGCCGGGGGAGACCCAGTACTTC.

This clonotype was seen repeatedly, ten times or more. Here the CDR3 DNA reads TGTGCCAGCAGTCGGTCTGCGGGGGGCACCTCTATCACAGATACGCAGTATTTT. This codes for CASSRSAGGTSITDTQYF. The chain joins TRBV12-3 or TRBV12-4 to TRBJ2-3; 8 bases align to TRBD2. This CDR3 has 18 amino acids. V shed 5 bases and J 2 bases; nucleotides not matched to a gene: 15.

This clonotype has a count of ten or more. This chain connects TRBV5-1 to TRBJ2-2, with 10 bases lining up with TRBD1. The CDR3 runs to 16 residues. After removal of 2 bases from V and 4 bases from J, the junction contained 5 bases not matched to a gene. Germline-derived CDR1 and CDR2 are SGHRS and YFSETQ. The CDR3 sequence is CASSFAGTGVTGELFF. The CDR3 nucleotides are TGCGCCAGCAGCTTTGCCGGGACAGGGGTCACCGGGGAGCTGTTTTTT. Together with reference TRBV5-1 and TRBJ2-2, the CDR3 gives the full variable domain: KAGVTQTPRYLIKTRGQQVTLSCSPISGHRSVSWYQQTPGQGLQFLFEYFSETQRNKGNFPGRFSGRQFSNSRSEMNVSTLELGDSALYLCASSFAGTGVTGELFFGEGSRLTVL.

The chain is built from TRBV6-5 and TRBJ1-2; a weak D match, TRBD1 (5 bases). V gave up 11 bases and J gave up 2 bases, with 9 bases separating them. Germline V CDR1 and CDR2: MNHEY, SVGAGI. The CDR3 has 11 amino acids. The CDR3 coding sequence is TGTGCCGCAGGGTGGAACTATGGCTACACCTTC. This gives the protein CAAGWNYGYTF.